The clone carrying this T cell receptor beta chain was observed a single time. Its cognate antigen is unknown. Germline CDR1 WSHSY, CDR2 SAAADI. The ends lost 8 bases at V and 4 bases at J; junction bases unmatched: 10. The CDR3 spans 14 residues. This specimen comes from a study of cytomegalovirus exposure and HLA in healthy donors. Study observations and caveats: Earlier analysis looked at TCR beta V segments, and most were productive about 90% or about 30% of the time. Differences between HLA loci emerged in a later analysis of TCR association rates, with DRB1 most and HLA-C fewest.

This PCR relied on a set of 60 Vbeta primers and 13 Jbeta primers. Sequencing was performed with immunoSEQ multiplex PCR; in TCRdb, only in-frame clones are kept and a portion is missing. The sample has 100,000 to 150,000 clones, 75% to 85% seen once; the top ten hold roughly 9.6%. The sequence came from a man aged 25 to 40 in good health and CMV-seropositive. This chain uses TRBV10-2 with TRBJ1-1; 7 bases are shared with TRBD1. Sequencing was carried out using PBMCs. CDR3: CASYYGTAATEAFF. The CDR3 bases are TGCGCCAGCTACTACGGGACAGCCGCCACTGAAGCTTTCTTT.